The present T cell receptor beta chain was sequenced within a study of cytomegalovirus exposure and HLA in healthy donors. The length of the CDR3 is 13 residues. Germline V gives CDR1 KGHSY, CDR2 FQNENV. The V end lost 7 bases, the J end lost 10 bases, and 14 bases lay between the germline ends. This PCR relied on a set of 60 Vbeta primers and 13 Jbeta primers. The table came from immunoSEQ multiplex PCR; TCRdb's copy has only in-frame clones and leaves some out. The data hold fewer than 65,000 clones, with 73% observed a single time. A few counts support this clone. This clonotype was sampled from a man aged 50 to 59 in good health and CMV-seronegative. The sequencing input was PBMCs. J is TRBJ1-6 and V is TRBV16; D may be TRBD1 (6 bases). The CDR3 spells CASTPQGTSPLHF. CDR3 in DNA: TGTGCCAGCACCCCTCAAGGGACATCACCCCTCCACTTT.